A single TCR beta chain is shown here with its context. This specimen comes from a study of blood T cell repertoires in COVID-19. Study overall: From the United States, Italy and Spain came samples of acute and convalescent COVID-19. T cells, B-cell-depleted T cells, or PBMCs provided the cDNA or gDNA that served as material.

CDR1 and CDR2 (germline): SGHTS, YDEGEE. The V end lost 4 bases, the J end lost 3 bases, and 15 bases lay between the germline ends. CDR3 length: 15 amino acids. Original analysis: Amplifying reference gene primers gave estimates of nucleated cell counts. Generated by immunoSEQ multiplex PCR, the TCRdb table keeps only in-frame clones and is missing some. V and J calls and clone size are given by that table; D and trimming were obtained from the DNA. The table shows about 55,000 clones, with 85% to 90% occurring only once. This TCR derives from a man in his 70s with acute or convalescent COVID-19. The chain recombines TRBV5-8 with TRBJ2-3; possibly TRBD2 for D (5 bases). The sample was peripheral blood. In DNA form, the CDR3 reads TGTGCCAGCAGCCAGGACTCACTGAGAACAGATACGCAGTATTTT. It specifies CASSQDSLRTDTQYF. Full variable domain (rest looked up from reference TRBV5-8 and TRBJ2-3): EAGVTQSPTHLIKTRGQQATLRCSPISGHTSVYWYQQALGLGLQFLLWYDEGEERNRGNFPPRFSGRQFPNYSSELNVNALELEDSALYLCASSQDSLRTDTQYFGPGTRLTVL.